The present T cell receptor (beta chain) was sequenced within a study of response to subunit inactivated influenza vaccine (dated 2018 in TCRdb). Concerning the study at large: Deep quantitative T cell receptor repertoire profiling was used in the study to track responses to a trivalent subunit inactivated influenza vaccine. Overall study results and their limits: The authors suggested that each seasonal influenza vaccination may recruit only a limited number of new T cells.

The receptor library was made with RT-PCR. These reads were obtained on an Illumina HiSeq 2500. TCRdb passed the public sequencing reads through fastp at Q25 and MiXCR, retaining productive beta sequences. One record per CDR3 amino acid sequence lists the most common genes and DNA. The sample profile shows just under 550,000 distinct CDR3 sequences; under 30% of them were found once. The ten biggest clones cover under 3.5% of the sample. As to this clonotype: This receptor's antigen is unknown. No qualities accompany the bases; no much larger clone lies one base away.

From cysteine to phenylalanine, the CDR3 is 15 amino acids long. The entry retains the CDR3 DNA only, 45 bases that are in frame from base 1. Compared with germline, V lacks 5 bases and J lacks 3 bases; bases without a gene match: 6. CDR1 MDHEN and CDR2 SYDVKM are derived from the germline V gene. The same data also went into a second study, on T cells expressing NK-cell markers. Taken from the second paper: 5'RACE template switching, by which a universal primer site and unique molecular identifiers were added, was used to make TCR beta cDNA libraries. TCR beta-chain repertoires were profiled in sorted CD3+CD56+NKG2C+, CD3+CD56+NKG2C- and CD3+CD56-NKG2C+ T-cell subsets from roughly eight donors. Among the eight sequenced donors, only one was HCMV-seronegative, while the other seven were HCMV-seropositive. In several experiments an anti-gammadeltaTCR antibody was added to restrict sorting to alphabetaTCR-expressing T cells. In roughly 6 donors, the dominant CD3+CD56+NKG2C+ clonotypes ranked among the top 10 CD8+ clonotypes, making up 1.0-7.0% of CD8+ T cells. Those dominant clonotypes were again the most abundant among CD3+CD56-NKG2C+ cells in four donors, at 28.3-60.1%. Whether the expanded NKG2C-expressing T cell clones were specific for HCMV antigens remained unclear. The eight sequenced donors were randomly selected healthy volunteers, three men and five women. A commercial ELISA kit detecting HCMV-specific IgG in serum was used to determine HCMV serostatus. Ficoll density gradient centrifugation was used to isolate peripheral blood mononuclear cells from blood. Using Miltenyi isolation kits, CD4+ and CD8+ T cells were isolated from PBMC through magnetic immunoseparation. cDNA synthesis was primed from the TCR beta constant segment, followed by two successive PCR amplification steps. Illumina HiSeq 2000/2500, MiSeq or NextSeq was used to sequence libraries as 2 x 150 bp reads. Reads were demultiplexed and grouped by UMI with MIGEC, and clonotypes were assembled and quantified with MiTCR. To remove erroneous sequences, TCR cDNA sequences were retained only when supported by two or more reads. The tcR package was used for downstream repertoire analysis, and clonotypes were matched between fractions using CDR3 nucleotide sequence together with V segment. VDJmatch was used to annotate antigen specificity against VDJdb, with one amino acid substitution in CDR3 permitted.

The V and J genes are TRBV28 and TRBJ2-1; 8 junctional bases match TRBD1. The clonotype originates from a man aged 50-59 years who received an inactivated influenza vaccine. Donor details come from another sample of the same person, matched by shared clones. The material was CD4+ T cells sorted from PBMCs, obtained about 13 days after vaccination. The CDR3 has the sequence CASSTRQGNYNEQFF. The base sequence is TGTGCCAGCAGTACAAGACAGGGGAACTACAATGAGCAGTTCTTC.